One and the same sample provided the 21 T cell receptor beta chains below, sequenced in a study of OX40 agonist ivuxolimab in advanced cancers. Sequenced by immunoSEQ multiplex PCR; TCRdb stores in-frame clones only, minus some. Of approximately 28,000 clones listed, around 82% are singletons. The sequences come from CD4+ or CD8+ T cells sorted from blood, collected in a trial of the OX40 agonist ivuxolimab. The origin of the receptors is an adult with an advanced solid tumor such as melanoma, head and neck, liver or kidney cancer.

This clone appeared a single time. The chain uses TRBV27 and TRBJ1-5; no reliable D call. Germline loops: CDR1 MNHEY, CDR2 SMNVEV (reference sequence). Trimming stripped 5 bases from V and 3 bases from J, with 8 bases between. The CDR3 has 13 amino acids. The DNA of the CDR3 is TGTGCCAGCAGTCCAATTTCCAATCAGCCCCAGCATTTT. It specifies CASSPISNQPQHF.

The V call is TRBV12-5, the J call TRBJ2-7; 7 nucleotides line up with TRBD2. The V gene end was trimmed by 0 bases and the J gene end by 5 bases; junction bases not matched to a gene: 4. This CDR3 contains 14 residues. CDR1 is LGHNT, CDR2 FRNRAP, per germline. CDR3 DNA sequence: TGTGCTAGTGGTTTGGTTAGGGAGGGGAACGAGCAGTACTTC. It translates to CASGLVREGNEQYF.

This clone was counted between two and nine times. The chain has TRBV19 and TRBJ1-5; 10 nucleotides align to TRBD1. The V segment lost 7 bases and the J segment 7 bases; nucleotides outside the gene matches: 7. CDR3 length equals 14 residues. Germline CDR1 is LNHDA and CDR2 is SQIVND (reference sequence). The CDR3 nucleotides are TGTGCCAGTAAGGTCGGACAGGGGGACCAGCCCCAGCATTTT. This sequence encodes CASKVGQGDQPQHF. Using reference TRBV19 and TRBJ1-5 for the parts outside the CDR3, the full variable domain is DGGITQSPKYLFRKEGQNVTLSCEQNLNHDAMYWYRQDPGQGLRLIYYSQIVNDFQKGDIAEGYSVSREKKESFPLTVTSAQKNPTAFYLCASKVGQGDQPQHFGDGTRLSIL.

In regard to this clone: Other DNA sequences in this specimen translate into the identical CDR3. The rearrangement joins TRBV10-3 to TRBJ1-2, with no clear D. This CDR3 region has 14 residues. Germline V gives CDR1 ENHRY, CDR2 SYGVKD. Trimming removed 3 bases from V and 5 bases from J, with 13 bases in between. The CDR3 here is CAISESDRAYGYTF. The CDR3 DNA reads as TGTGCCATCAGTGAAAGCGATAGAGCATATGGCTACACCTTC.

The chain is built from TRBV6-5 and TRBJ2-2; D gene uncertain. This CDR3 spans 13 amino acids. Trimming cost V 4 bases and J 7 bases, with 10 bases left between them. CDR1 and CDR2 (germline): MNHEY, SVGAGI. The CDR3 sequence: CASSSHRFGELFF. The CDR3 DNA sequence: TGTGCCAGCAGTTCCCATAGATTCGGGGAGCTGTTTTTT.

The V gene is TRBV10-3, the J gene TRBJ2-6, with D maybe TRBD1 (5 bases). CDR1 is ENHRY, CDR2 SYGVKD, per germline. The V gene lost 10 bases and the J gene lost 0 bases, with 10 bases spanning the gap. The CDR3 totals 14 residues. DNA of the CDR3: TGTGCCACCGAGGACACCTCTGGGGCCAACGTCCTGACTTTC. The encoded protein is CATEDTSGANVLTF.

V is TRBV10-1 and J is TRBJ2-4; the D gene is possibly TRBD2 (6 bases). CDR3 length: 14 residues. In germline, CDR1 is WNHNN, CDR2 SYGVQD (reference sequence). V was trimmed by 9 bases and J by 2 bases, leaving 14 bases between them. The CDR3 sequence is CASGGAEPKNIQYF. The CDR3 DNA reads TGCGCCAGTGGAGGGGCAGAACCCAAAAACATTCAGTACTTC.

The chain couples TRBV7-6 to TRBJ2-3, with 9 bases identical to TRBD1. Trimming cost V 1 base and J 1 base; bases outside gene matches: 3. This CDR3 contains 16 residues. Germline assignment: CDR1 SGHVS and CDR2 FNYEAQ. CDR3 in DNA: TGTGCCAGCAGCTTAGTAGGGGACAGGGGCACAGATACGCAGTATTTT. Protein sequence: CASSLVGDRGTDTQYF. The full variable domain, its missing parts supplied by reference TRBV7-6 and TRBJ2-3, is GAGVSQSPRYKVTKRGQDVALRCDPISGHVSLYWYRQALGQGPEFLTYFNYEAQQDKSGLPNDRFSAERPEGSISTLTIQRTEQRDSAMYRCASSLVGDRGTDTQYFGPGTRLTVL.

The chain uses TRBV10-2 and TRBJ2-3, with 10 bases fitting TRBD2. The CDR3 totals 16 residues. CDR1 is WSHSY, CDR2 SAAADI, per germline. The J segment lost 1 base and the V segment lost 0 bases, leaving 1 base of the junction unmatched. CDR3 bases: TGCGCCAGCAGTGAGTCTCTAGCGGGAGGCACAGATACGCAGTATTTT. It codes for CASSESLAGGTDTQYF.

The chain employs TRBV27 and TRBJ1-6, with 7 bases identical to TRBD1. The CDR3 covers 14 residues. CDR1 MNHEY and CDR2 SMNVEV come from the germline V gene (reference sequence). Unmatched junction bases numbered 6, after V lost 4 bases and J lost 9 bases. CDR3 coding DNA: TGTGCCAGCAGTTCGACAGGGACCGGTTCACCCCTCCACTTT. This translates into CASSSTGTGSPLHF.

The chain uses TRBV6-1 and TRBJ2-7; 11 bases are shared with TRBD2. CDR1 is MNHNS and CDR2 is SASEGT in the germline V gene. V was clipped by 1 base and J by 3 bases; unmatched bases: 5. This CDR3 has 16 residues. CDR3 sequence reads: CASSEGLAGRYYEQYF. The CDR3 nucleotides are TGTGCCAGCAGTGAAGGACTAGCGGGACGATACTACGAGCAGTACTTC.

In its sample, this clone was seen a few times. The rearrangement links TRBV6-6 to TRBJ1-1; perhaps TRBD1 as D (5 bases). From germline, CDR1 is MNHNY and CDR2 SVGAGI (reference sequence). V lost 2 bases and J 5 bases, leaving 9 bases between the germline ends. The CDR3 runs 13 residues. The CDR3 is CASSYPDTTEAFF. The CDR3 DNA sequence: TGTGCCAGCAGTTACCCGGACACTACTGAAGCTTTCTTT.

This chain uses TRBV7-9 with TRBJ1-5, with 8 bases identical to TRBD1. Germline V CDR1 and CDR2: SEHNR, FQNEAQ (reference sequence). The CDR3 has 14 amino acids. The V segment lost 5 bases and the J segment 2 bases; nucleotides outside the gene matches: 2. The CDR3 sequence is CASSPDRGNQPQHF. As DNA, the CDR3 is TGTGCCAGCAGCCCGGACAGGGGCAATCAGCCCCAGCATTTT.

J is TRBJ2-7 and V is TRBV6-1, with 7 bases lining up with TRBD1. CDR3 size: 12 residues. CDR1 is MNHNS and CDR2 is SASEGT in the germline V gene. V lost 7 bases, J lost 2 bases, and 2 bases stayed unmatched. The CDR3 loop reads CASMQGAYEQYF. CDR3 nucleotide sequence: TGTGCCAGCATGCAGGGGGCCTACGAGCAGTACTTC.

V is TRBV25-1 and J is TRBJ1-1; possible D gene TRBD1, 6 bases. CDR3 length: 14 residues. CDR1 MGHDK and CDR2 SYGVNS come from the germline V gene. V was trimmed by 4 bases and J by 6 bases, leaving 15 bases between them. In DNA, the CDR3 is TGTGCCAGCAGTGGCTCCGGACAGCTGGCTGAAGCTTTCTTT. This gives the protein CASSGSGQLAEAFF.

The rearrangement uses TRBV7-2 and TRBJ2-1; 9 nucleotides align to TRBD2. V gave up 2 bases and J gave up 7 bases; unmatched junction bases: 3. CDR1 SGHTA and CDR2 FQGNSA come from the germline V gene. This CDR3 contains 14 residues. CDR3 DNA: TGTGCCAGCAGCTTACCCAGCGGGAGGAATGAGCAGTTCTTC. It codes for CASSLPSGRNEQFF.

This clone was observed a single time. Written as DNA, the CDR3 is TGTGCCAGCAGCTTAGTCTGGGGGGACACTGAAGCTTTCTTT. Its translation is CASSLVWGDTEAFF. The chain recombines TRBV7-9 with TRBJ1-1; D might be TRBD1 (5 bases). This CDR3 is built from 14 residues. Germline assignment: CDR1 SEHNR and CDR2 FQNEAQ (reference sequence). The V end lost 1 base, the J end lost 3 bases, and 9 bases lay between the germline ends.

V is TRBV5-1 and J is TRBJ2-5; weak D call: TRBD2 (5 bases). The end of the DNA aligns better with TRBJ2-7, so the J call may be wrong. Germline loops: CDR1 SGHRS, CDR2 YFSETQ. The CDR3 consists of 12 residues. This CDR3 reads CASSLSGDEQYF. DNA of the CDR3: TGCGCCAGCAGCTTATCCGGGGACGAGCAGTACTTC.

This clone came up once. The rearrangement links TRBV6-1 to TRBJ2-7, with D uncertain. This CDR3 region has 13 residues. Germline CDR1 is MNHNS and CDR2 is SASEGT. With 6 bases removed from V and 3 bases from J, the gap between germline ends came to 12 bases. Here the CDR3 reads CASRFSVIYEQYF. The CDR3 DNA is TGTGCCAGCAGGTTCAGTGTCATCTACGAGCAGTACTTC.

By proportion, this clone is medium-sized. The V gene is TRBV4-1, the J gene TRBJ1-4, with D unresolved. Germline lookup yields CDR1 MGHRA and CDR2 YSYEKL. V was clipped by 1 base and J by 8 bases, with 17 bases between them. The CDR3 has 16 amino acids. DNA of the CDR3: TGCGCCAGCAGCCAAGTAGCCGAGGCGATTCTAGAAAAACTGTTTTTT. The encoded protein is CASSQVAEAILEKLFF.

The V gene is TRBV5-8, the J gene TRBJ1-5, with 8 bases matching TRBD1. V shed 3 bases and J 4 bases; nucleotides not matched to a gene: 0. CDR1 is SGHTS, CDR2 YDEGEE, per germline. This CDR3 spans 13 amino acids. CDR3 nucleotide sequence: TGTGCCAGCAGCTGGACAGGGAATCAGCCCCAGCATTTT. It yields the protein CASSWTGNQPQHF.